These 9 T cell receptor beta chains share one sample of origin, sequenced in a study of chemoradiotherapy in HPV16-positive cancers. Generated by immunoSEQ multiplex PCR, the TCRdb table keeps only in-frame clones and is missing some. The top ten clones hold approximately 19% of a sample with fewer than 35,000 clones, 85% to 95% of them seen once. Sequenced here: blood, sampled from a patient who underwent chemoradiotherapy. These receptors were obtained from a human donor with HPV-associated anogenital cancer.

This chain links TRBV5-5 with TRBJ1-1; 7 bases map to TRBD1. Per the germline V gene, CDR1 is SGHKS and CDR2 is YYEKEE (reference sequence). This CDR3 has 15 residues. The V segment lost 3 bases and the J segment 0 bases; nucleotides outside the gene matches: 5. CDR3 in DNA: TGTGCCAGCAGCTCGCAGGGGGGCATGAACACTGAAGCTTTCTTT. Translated, it gives CASSSQGGMNTEAFF.

The chain combines TRBV6-6 with TRBJ2-6; D is uncertain. This CDR3 is built from 15 residues. Germline values: CDR1 MNHNY, CDR2 SVGAGI (reference sequence). Trimming removed 8 bases from V and 2 bases from J, with 13 bases in between. CDR3 region: CASSQYGAGANVLTF. The CDR3 coding sequence is TGTGCCAGCTCGCAATATGGGGCTGGGGCCAACGTCCTGACTTTC.

This clone was detected only once. The J gene is TRBJ2-7, the V gene TRBV29-1, with TRBD1 identical over 9 bases. This CDR3 spans 15 amino acids. Germline CDR1 reads SQVTM; CDR2 reads ANQGSEA. V gave up 5 bases and J gave up 1 base; unmatched junction bases: 9. As DNA, the CDR3 is TGCAGCGTTTCGCCCGGGACAGGGTCGTCCTACGAGCAGTACTTC. It encodes CSVSPGTGSSYEQYF.

The chain joins TRBV6-1 to TRBJ2-4; D remains ambiguous. Trimming took 0 bases from V and 0 from J, leaving 6 bases between them. Germline CDR1 is MNHNS and CDR2 is SASEGT. This CDR3 is built from 15 residues. The CDR3 DNA is TGTGCCAGCAGTGAAGCCAGGCTAGCCAAAAACATTCAGTACTTC. It is translated as CASSEARLAKNIQYF.

This rearrangement joins TRBV20-1 to TRBJ2-7; D uncertain. Per germline, CDR1 DFQATT and CDR2 SNEGSKA (reference sequence). This CDR3 contains 11 residues. The ends were cut back, 6 bases at V and 1 base at J, with 7 bases in the middle. The DNA for the CDR3 is TGCAGTGCCTCCGAATCCTACGAGCAGTACTTC. Its translation is CSASESYEQYF.

The chain combines TRBV19 with TRBJ2-1; TRBD2 matches 8 bases. The germline gives CDR1 LNHDA, CDR2 SQIVND (reference sequence). The CDR3 covers 16 residues. V gave up 3 bases and J gave up 7 bases; unmatched junction bases: 11. As DNA, the CDR3 is TGTGCCAGTAGTATGGTCGGGGGGGCGATGAGGAATGAGCAGTTCTTC. Translated, it gives CASSMVGGAMRNEQFF.

The chain combines TRBV11-2 with TRBJ1-2; TRBD1 might be the D (6 bases). The CDR3 sequence is 15 residues long. CDR1 and CDR2 (germline): SGHAT, FQNNGV. The V and J ends lost 1 base and 4 bases respectively, with 13 bases between them. CDR3 DNA sequence: TGTGCCAGCAGCTTAGGACGGGGGGCGACCTATGGCTACACCTTC. This gives the protein CASSLGRGATYGYTF.

This rearrangement joins TRBV15 to TRBJ1-5, with 9 bases matching TRBD1. The CDR3 runs 15 residues. V was pared by 3 bases and J by 3 bases, with 3 bases of the junction left unmatched. Per the germline V gene, CDR1 is LNHNV and CDR2 is YYDKDF (reference sequence). CDR3 coding DNA: TGTGCCACCAGCAGGGGACAGGGCCCCAATCAGCCCCAGCATTTT. Amino acid sequence: CATSRGQGPNQPQHF.

V gene TRBV11-1 combines with J gene TRBJ2-7; possible D gene TRBD1, 5 bases. The germline V and J ends were trimmed by 5 bases and 1 base, with 9 bases remaining between them. In germline, CDR1 is SGHAT, CDR2 FQDESV (reference sequence). The CDR3 length is 13 residues. CDR3 in DNA: TGTGCCAGCAGCCGACAGCCTTCCTACGAGCAGTACTTC. It translates to CASSRQPSYEQYF.